This TCR beta chain originates from a study of blood T cell repertoires in COVID-19. Study information: Both acute and convalescent COVID-19 samples were obtained from the United States, Italy and Spain.

The assay was immunoSEQ multiplex PCR, and TCRdb's table has in-frame clones only and misses some. The sample includes around 100,000 clones, less than 95% seen only once; the top ten take 5% to 6.5%. In germline, CDR1 is MNHEY, CDR2 SVGAGI. CDR3 length equals 13 residues. The V segment lost 4 bases and the J segment 3 bases; nucleotides outside the gene matches: 2. Sequences were obtained from peripheral blood. The J gene is TRBJ2-7, the V gene TRBV6-5; 8 bases map to TRBD2. This receptor was identified in a man aged 50 to 60 with acute or convalescent COVID-19. Here the CDR3 DNA reads TGTGCCAGCAGTTCGGGACTAGACTACGAGCAGTACTTC. Its protein product is CASSSGLDYEQYF.